This entry lists 9 T cell receptor beta chains sequenced from one sample in a study of cytomegalovirus exposure and HLA in healthy donors. Primers included in the PCR were 60 Vbeta and 13 Jbeta primers. Profiled with immunoSEQ multiplex PCR; TCRdb holds only in-frame clones, not every one. The data hold approximately 150,000 clones, with around 73% observed a single time. Source material: PBMCs. All receptors derive from a woman aged 18-29 years in good health and CMV-seropositive.

This clone was observed a few times. CDR3 sequence (DNA): TGTGCCAGCAGTGACGGACAGGGGACCCTATATAGCAATCAGCCCCAGCATTTT. Protein sequence: CASSDGQGTLYSNQPQHF. The V gene is TRBV6-1, the J gene TRBJ1-5, with TRBD1 identical over 9 bases. J was trimmed by 0 bases and V by 3 bases; bases with no gene match: 9. The CDR3 totals 18 residues. The germline gives CDR1 MNHNS, CDR2 SASEGT.

Only one count was recorded for this clone. V usage is TRBV13 and J usage is TRBJ2-3, with 10 bases that match TRBD2. CDR1 PRHDT and CDR2 FYEKMQ come from the germline V gene (reference sequence). This CDR3 has 18 residues. V shed 3 bases, J shed 1 base, and the junction held 10 bases outside the gene matches. CDR3 coding DNA: TGTGCCAGCAGCTTCGGCAGCGGGGGGGCCCTCGGCACAGATACGCAGTATTTT. Its protein product is CASSFGSGGALGTDTQYF.

CDR3 loop: CASSYSMAGHGYTF. CDR3 bases: TGTGCCAGCAGTTACTCTATGGCAGGCCATGGCTACACCTTC. J is TRBJ1-2 and V is TRBV6-5; unclear D gene. The CDR3 has 14 amino acids. Trimming shortened V by 0 bases and J by 6 bases, and 11 bases separated the two germline ends. The germline V gene encodes CDR1 MNHEY and CDR2 SVGAGI.

The V and J genes are TRBV21-1 and TRBJ1-1. TRBV21-1 is a pseudogene segment. CDR3 size: 15 residues. The CDR3 reads CASSRRGNMNTEAFF. The CDR3, as DNA: TGTGCCAGCAGCAGGCGGGGCAACATGAACACTGAAGCTTTCTTT.

Only a few counts were recorded for this clone. This chain links TRBV6-5 with TRBJ1-5, with D possibly being TRBD1 (6 bases). The germline V gene encodes CDR1 MNHEY and CDR2 SVGAGI. CDR3 length: 13 amino acids. Between the trimmed V and J ends, which lost 8 bases and 5 bases, there was a span of 13 bases. Written as DNA, the CDR3 is TGTGCCAGCCGCCGACAGGAGGATCAGCCCCAGCATTTT. This translates into CASRRQEDQPQHF.

The chain is built from TRBV7-2 and TRBJ2-7; no clear D gene. V lost 1 base, J lost 2 bases, and 9 bases lay in between. The CDR3 length is 14 residues. Germline-derived CDR1 and CDR2 are SGHTA and FQGNSA. CDR3: CASSLVFPAYEQYF. In DNA form, the CDR3 reads TGTGCCAGCAGCTTAGTTTTCCCGGCCTACGAGCAGTACTTC.

The chain is built from TRBV2 and TRBJ1-2, with 7 bases lining up with TRBD1. CDR1 and CDR2 from the germline V gene are SNHLY and FYNNEI. The CDR3 contains 14 residues. J lost 0 bases, V lost 4 bases, and 2 bases had no gene match. The CDR3 sequence is CASSAGGTNYGYTF. The CDR3 DNA reads TGTGCCAGCAGTGCAGGGGGTACTAACTATGGCTACACCTTC. Combining the CDR3 with reference TRBV2 and TRBJ1-2 gives the whole variable domain EPEVTQTPSHQVTQMGQEVILRCVPISNHLYFYWYRQILGQKVEFLVSFYNNEISEKSEIFDDQFSVERPDGSNFTLKIRSTKLEDSAMYFCASSAGGTNYGYTFGSGTRLTVV.

The gene calls are TRBV13 and TRBJ2-7, with D uncertain. The V end lost 5 bases, the J end lost 2 bases, and 16 bases lay between the germline ends. Per germline, CDR1 PRHDT and CDR2 FYEKMQ (reference sequence). The CDR3 length is 15 residues. CDR3 nucleotide sequence: TGTGCCAGCAGCCTCCCGACGGCAGGAACCTACGAGCAGTACTTC. This codes for CASSLPTAGTYEQYF.

The chain links TRBV19 to TRBJ1-2; D remains unclear. Germline V gives CDR1 LNHDA, CDR2 SQIVND (reference sequence). The CDR3 is 14 amino acids. V gave up 3 bases and J gave up 0 bases, with 8 bases separating them. DNA for the CDR3: TGTGCCAGTAGTATCCAAGCTACTAACTATGGCTACACCTTC. It is translated as CASSIQATNYGYTF.